A selection of T cell receptor beta chains follows, all from one sample in a study of cytomegalovirus exposure and HLA in healthy donors. The assay was immunoSEQ multiplex PCR, and TCRdb's table has in-frame clones only and misses some. This sample has around 200,000 clones, with approximately 86% found just once. Material for sequencing was PBMCs. These receptors were obtained from a woman aged 25 to 39 in good health and CMV-seronegative. The conserved cysteine and the conserved F or W are not part of the CDR3 here. Rows give clone size only sometimes, using once, few, many, or a class for an expanded clone.

TRBJ1-5,TRBV5-1,.,ASSLGHNQPQH
TRBJ1-5,TRBV2,.,ASSGVPGRPQH
TRBJ2-2,TRBV9,.,ASSVVGGRGTGELF
TRBJ2-1,TRBV15,.,ATSRQDLGTNNEQF
TRBJ2-1,TRBV7-8,few,ASSPRTSGGYNEQF
TRBJ2-2,TRBV5-4,.,ATIGGADTGELF
TRBJ2-1,TRBV5-1,.,ASSFGQMTYNEQF
TRBJ2-1,TRBV5-1,.,ASSSIQAGHEQF
TRBJ2-7,TRBV7-8,once,ASSPPGVAVTYEQY
TRBJ2-7,TRBV2,.,ASREGLAGVGEQY
TRBJ2-1,TRBV30,.,AWRIVYNEQF
TRBJ2-5,TRBV2,.,ASSGNRGLGETQY
TRBJ2-7,TRBV30,.,AWSHGGQGGYEQY
TRBJ1-4,TRBV7-9,.,ASSLGTVATNEKLF